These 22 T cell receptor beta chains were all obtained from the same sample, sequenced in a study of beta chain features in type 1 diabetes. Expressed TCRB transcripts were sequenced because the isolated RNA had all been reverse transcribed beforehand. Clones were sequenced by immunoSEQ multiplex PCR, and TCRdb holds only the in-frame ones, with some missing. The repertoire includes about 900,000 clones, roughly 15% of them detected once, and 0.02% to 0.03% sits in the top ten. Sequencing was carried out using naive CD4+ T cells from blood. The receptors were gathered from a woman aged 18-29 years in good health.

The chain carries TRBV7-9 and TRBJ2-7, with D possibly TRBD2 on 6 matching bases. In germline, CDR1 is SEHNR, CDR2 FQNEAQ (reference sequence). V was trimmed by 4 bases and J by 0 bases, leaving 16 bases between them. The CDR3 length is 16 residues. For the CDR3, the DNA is TGTGCCAGCAGCTGGGGCGGGGCAGGAAGCTCCTACGAGCAGTACTTC. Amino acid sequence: CASSWGGAGSSYEQYF.

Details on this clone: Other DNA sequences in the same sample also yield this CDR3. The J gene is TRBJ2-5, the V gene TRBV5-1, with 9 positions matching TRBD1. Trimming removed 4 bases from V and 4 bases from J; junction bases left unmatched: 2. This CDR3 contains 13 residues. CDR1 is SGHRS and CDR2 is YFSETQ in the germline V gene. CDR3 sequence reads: CASSPTGGETQYF. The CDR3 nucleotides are TGCGCCAGCAGCCCGACAGGGGGAGAGACCCAGTACTTC.

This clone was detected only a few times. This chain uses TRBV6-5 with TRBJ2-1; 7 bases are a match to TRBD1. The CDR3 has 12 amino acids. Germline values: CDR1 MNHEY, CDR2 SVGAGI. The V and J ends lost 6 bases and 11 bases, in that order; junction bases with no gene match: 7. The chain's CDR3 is CASSRDRDQQFF. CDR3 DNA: TGTGCCAGCAGCCGCGACAGGGATCAGCAGTTCTTC.

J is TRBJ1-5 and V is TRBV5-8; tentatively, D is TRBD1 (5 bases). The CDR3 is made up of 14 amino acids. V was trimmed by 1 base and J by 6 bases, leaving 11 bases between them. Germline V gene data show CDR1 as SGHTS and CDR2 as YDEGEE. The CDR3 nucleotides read TGTGCCAGCAGCTTGTGGGGGGGAGGTCAGCCCCAGCATTTT. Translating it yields CASSLWGGGQPQHF.

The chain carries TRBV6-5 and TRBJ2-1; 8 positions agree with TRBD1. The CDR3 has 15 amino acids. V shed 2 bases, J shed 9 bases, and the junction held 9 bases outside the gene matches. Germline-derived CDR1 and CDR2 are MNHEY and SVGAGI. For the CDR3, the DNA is TGTGCCAGCAGTTACACCAGGGGGCCGGACACTGAGCAGTTCTTC. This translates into CASSYTRGPDTEQFF.

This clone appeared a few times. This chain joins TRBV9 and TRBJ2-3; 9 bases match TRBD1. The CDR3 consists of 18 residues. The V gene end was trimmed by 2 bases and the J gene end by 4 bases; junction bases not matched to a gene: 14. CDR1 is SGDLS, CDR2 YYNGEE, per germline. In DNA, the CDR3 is TGTGCCAGCAGCGTCACAACTACGGGACAGGGCCCCGCAGATACGCAGTATTTT. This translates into CASSVTTTGQGPADTQYF.

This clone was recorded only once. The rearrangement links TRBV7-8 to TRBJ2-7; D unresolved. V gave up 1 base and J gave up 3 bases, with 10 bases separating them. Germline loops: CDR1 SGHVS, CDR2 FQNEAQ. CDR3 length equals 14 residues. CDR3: CASSLEAAIYEQYF. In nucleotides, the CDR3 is TGTGCCAGCAGCTTAGAGGCAGCGATCTACGAGCAGTACTTC.

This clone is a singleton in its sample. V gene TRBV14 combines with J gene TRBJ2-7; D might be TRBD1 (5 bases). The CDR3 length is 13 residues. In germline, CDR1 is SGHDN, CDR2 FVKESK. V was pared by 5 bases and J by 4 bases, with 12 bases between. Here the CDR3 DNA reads TGTGCCAGCAGCACACAGGAGATGTACGAGCAGTACTTC. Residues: CASSTQEMYEQYF. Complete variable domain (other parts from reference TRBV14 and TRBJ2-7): EAGVTQFPSHSVIEKGQTVTLRCDPISGHDNLYWYRRVMGKEIKFLLHFVKESKQDESGMPNNRFLAERTGGTYSTLKVQPAELEDSGVYFCASSTQEMYEQYFGPGTRLTVT.

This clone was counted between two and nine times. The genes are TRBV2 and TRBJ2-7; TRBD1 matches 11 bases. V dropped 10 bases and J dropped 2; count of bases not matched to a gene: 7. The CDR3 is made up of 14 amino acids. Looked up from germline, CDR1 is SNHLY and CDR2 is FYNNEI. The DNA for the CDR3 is TGTGCCACTGCTCCGGGACAGGGGGCCTACGAGCAGTACTTC. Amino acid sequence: CATAPGQGAYEQYF. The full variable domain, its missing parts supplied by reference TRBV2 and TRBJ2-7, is EPEVTQTPSHQVTQMGQEVILRCVPISNHLYFYWYRQILGQKVEFLVSFYNNEISEKSEIFDDQFSVERPDGSNFTLKIRSTKLEDSAMYFCATAPGQGAYEQYFGPGTRLTVT.

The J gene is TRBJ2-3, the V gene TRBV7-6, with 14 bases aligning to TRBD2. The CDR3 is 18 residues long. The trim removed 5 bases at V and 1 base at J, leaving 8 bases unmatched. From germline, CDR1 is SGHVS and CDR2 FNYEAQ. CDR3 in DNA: TGTGCCAGCAGCCCGGCCGGGACTAGCGGGAGCCGCACAGATACGCAGTATTTT. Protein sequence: CASSPAGTSGSRTDTQYF. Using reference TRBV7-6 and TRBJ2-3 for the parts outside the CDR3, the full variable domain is GAGVSQSPRYKVTKRGQDVALRCDPISGHVSLYWYRQALGQGPEFLTYFNYEAQQDKSGLPNDRFSAERPEGSISTLTIQRTEQRDSAMYRCASSPAGTSGSRTDTQYFGPGTRLTVL.

The CDR3 coding sequence is TGTGCCACCAGCAGAGACACCCGTGGTGGCTACACCTTC. As protein: CATSRDTRGGYTF. V and J are TRBV15 and TRBJ1-2; D uncertain. The CDR3 is made up of 13 amino acids. CDR1 LNHNV and CDR2 YYDKDF come from the germline V gene (reference sequence). Deletions cut 0 bases from V and 7 bases from J, with 9 bases between.

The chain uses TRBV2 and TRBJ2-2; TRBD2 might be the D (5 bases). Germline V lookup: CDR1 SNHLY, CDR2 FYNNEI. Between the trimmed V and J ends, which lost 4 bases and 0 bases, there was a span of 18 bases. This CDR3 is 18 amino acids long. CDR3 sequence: CASSVEPRLAANTGELFF. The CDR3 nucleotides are TGTGCCAGCAGTGTTGAGCCGCGGCTAGCCGCGAACACCGGGGAGCTGTTTTTT.

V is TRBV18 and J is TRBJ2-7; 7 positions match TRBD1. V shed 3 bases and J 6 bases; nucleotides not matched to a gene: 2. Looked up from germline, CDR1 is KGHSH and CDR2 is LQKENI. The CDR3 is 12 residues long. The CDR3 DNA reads TGTGCCAGCTCACCGAGACAGGGCGAGCAGTACTTC. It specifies CASSPRQGEQYF.

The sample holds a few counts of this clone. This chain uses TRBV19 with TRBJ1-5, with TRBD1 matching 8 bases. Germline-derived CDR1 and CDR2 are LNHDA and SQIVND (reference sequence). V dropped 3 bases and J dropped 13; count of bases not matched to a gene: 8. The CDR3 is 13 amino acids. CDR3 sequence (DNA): TGTGCCAGTAGTATTTCCAACACAGGGGGACAGCATTTT. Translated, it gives CASSISNTGGQHF. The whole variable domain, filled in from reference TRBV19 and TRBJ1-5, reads DGGITQSPKYLFRKEGQNVTLSCEQNLNHDAMYWYRQDPGQGLRLIYYSQIVNDFQKGDIAEGYSVSREKKESFPLTVTSAQKNPTAFYLCASSISNTGGQHFGDGTRLSIL.

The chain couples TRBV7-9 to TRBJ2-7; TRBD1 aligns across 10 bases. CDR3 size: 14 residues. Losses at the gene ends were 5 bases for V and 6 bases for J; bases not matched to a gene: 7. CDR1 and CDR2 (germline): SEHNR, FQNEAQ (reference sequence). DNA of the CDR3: TGTGCCAGCAGCATACCGGGACAGGGGACCGAGCAGTACTTC. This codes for CASSIPGQGTEQYF.

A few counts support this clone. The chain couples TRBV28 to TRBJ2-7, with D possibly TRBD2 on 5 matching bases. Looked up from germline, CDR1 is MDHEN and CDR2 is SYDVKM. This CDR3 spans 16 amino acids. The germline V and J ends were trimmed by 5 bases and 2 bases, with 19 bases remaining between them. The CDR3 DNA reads TGTGCCAGCAGTCGTACCCGTACTAGTCCTCCCTACGAGCAGTACTTC. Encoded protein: CASSRTRTSPPYEQYF.

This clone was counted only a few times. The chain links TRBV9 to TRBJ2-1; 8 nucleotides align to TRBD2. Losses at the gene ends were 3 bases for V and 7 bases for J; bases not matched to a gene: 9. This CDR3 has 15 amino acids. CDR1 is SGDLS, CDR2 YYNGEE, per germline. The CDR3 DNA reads TGTGCCAGCAGCGCAAGGACTAGCCAACTAAATGAGCAGTTCTTC. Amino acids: CASSARTSQLNEQFF. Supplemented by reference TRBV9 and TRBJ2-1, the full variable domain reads DSGVTQTPKHLITATGQRVTLRCSPRSGDLSVYWYQQSLDQGLQFLIQYYNGEERAKGNILERFSAQQFPDLHSELNLSSLELGDSALYFCASSARTSQLNEQFFGPGTRLTVL.

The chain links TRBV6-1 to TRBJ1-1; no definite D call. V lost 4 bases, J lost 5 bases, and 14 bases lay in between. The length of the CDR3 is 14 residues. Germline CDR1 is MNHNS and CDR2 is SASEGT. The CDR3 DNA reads TGTGCCAGCAGTGTGGGGAGGGCGAGGACTGAAGCTTTCTTT. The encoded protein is CASSVGRARTEAFF.

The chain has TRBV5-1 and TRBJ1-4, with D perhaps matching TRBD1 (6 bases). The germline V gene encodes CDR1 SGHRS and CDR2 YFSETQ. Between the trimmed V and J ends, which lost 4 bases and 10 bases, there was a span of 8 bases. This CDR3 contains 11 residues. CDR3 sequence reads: CASSPDRKLFF. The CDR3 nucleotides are TGCGCCAGCAGCCCGGACAGAAAACTGTTTTTT.

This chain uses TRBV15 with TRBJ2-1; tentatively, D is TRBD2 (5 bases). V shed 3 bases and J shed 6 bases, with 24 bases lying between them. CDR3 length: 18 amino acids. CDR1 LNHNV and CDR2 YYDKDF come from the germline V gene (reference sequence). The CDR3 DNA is TGTGCCACCAGCAGGGGCTTGGTAGCTACGGGGAAGAGCAATGAGCAGTTCTTC. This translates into CATSRGLVATGKSNEQFF.

CDR3 nucleotides: TGTGCCAGCAGCCGAGAACTAGCGGTAAGGTACAATGAGCAGTTCTTC. Amino acids: CASSRELAVRYNEQFF. V is TRBV7-9 and J is TRBJ2-1; the match to TRBD2 covers 8 bases. The CDR3 spans 16 residues. Germline trimming cut 5 bases from V and 4 bases from J; bases unmatched to any gene: 10. The V gene's germline CDR1 is SEHNR and CDR2 FQNEAQ (reference sequence).

Written as DNA, the CDR3 is TGCAGCGTTGAAGGGCCCGATAACTATGGCTACACCTTC. It specifies CSVEGPDNYGYTF. The chain carries TRBV29-1 and TRBJ1-2; D is unresolved. The CDR3 contains 13 residues. Germline lookup yields CDR1 SQVTM and CDR2 ANQGSEA. Trimming took off 1 base at V and 1 base at J, with 7 bases between the two ends.